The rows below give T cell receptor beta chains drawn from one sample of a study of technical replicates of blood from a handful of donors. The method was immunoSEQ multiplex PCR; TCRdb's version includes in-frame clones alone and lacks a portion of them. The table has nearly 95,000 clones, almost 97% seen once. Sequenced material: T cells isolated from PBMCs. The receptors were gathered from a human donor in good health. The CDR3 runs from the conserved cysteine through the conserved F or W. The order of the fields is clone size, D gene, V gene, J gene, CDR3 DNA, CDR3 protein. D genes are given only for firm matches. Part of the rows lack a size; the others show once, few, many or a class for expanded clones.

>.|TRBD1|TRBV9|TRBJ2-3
TGTGCCAGCAGCGTAAAGGACAGGGGGAATGCAGATACGCAGTATTTT
CASSVKDRGNADTQYF
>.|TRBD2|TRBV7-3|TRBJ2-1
TGTGCCAGCAGCTTAACTGTGGGACTAGGCAATGAGCAGTTCTTC
CASSLTVGLGNEQFF
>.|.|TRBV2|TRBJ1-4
TGTGCCAGCAGTGGCCGAGCAAATAGACTGAATGAAAAACTGTTTTTT
CASSGRANRLNEKLFF
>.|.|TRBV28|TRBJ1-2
TGTGCCAGCAGTTGCCCAGAATACGTGTGCGGCTACACCTTC
CASSCPEYVCGYTF
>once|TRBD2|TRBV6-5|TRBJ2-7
TGTGCCAGCAGACCCGGGACTAGCGGGGCCTACGAGCAGTACTTC
CASRPGTSGAYEQYF
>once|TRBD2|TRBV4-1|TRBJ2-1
TGCGCCAGCAGCCAAGGGACTAGCGGTCAGGATGAGCAGTTCTTC
CASSQGTSGQDEQFF
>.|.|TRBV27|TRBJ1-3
TGTGCCAGCAGTTTCTCCAGCTCTGGAAACACCATATATTTT
CASSFSSSGNTIYF
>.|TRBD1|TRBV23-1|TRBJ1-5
TGCGCCCGGACAGGAGGGCAGCCCCAGCATTTT
CARTGGQPQHF
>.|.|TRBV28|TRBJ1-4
TGTGCCAGCAGCCGAACAGGGATAACTAATGAAAAACTGTTTTTT
CASSRTGITNEKLFF
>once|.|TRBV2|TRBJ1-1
TGTGCCAGCAATACCCAAGAGGAGGTGAACACTGAAGCTTTCTTT
CASNTQEEVNTEAFF
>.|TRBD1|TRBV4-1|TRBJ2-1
TGCGCCAGCAGCCGACAGGGCAGAGAGCAGTTCTTC
CASSRQGREQFF
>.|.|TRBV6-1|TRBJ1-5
TGTGCCAGCAGTGAAAACAGGGCGAGCAATCAGCCCCAGCATTTT
CASSENRASNQPQHF
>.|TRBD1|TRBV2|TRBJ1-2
TGTGCCAGCAGGGGGGACAGGATGTATGGCTACACCTTC
CASRGDRMYGYTF
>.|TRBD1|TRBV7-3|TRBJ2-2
TGTGCCTCACAAGATCCGGGACAGGGGTACACCGGGGAGCTGTTTTTT
CASQDPGQGYTGELFF
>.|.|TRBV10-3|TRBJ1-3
TGTGCCATCACCGCAACAGACTCTGGAAACACCATATATTTT
CAITATDSGNTIYF
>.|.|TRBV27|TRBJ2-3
TGTGCCAGCAGGTGGCTAGTGGGTCCAGATACGCAGTATTTT
CASRWLVGPDTQYF
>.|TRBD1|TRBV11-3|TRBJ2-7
TGTGCCAGCAGCCCGACAGGGTACTCCTACGAGCAGTACTTC
CASSPTGYSYEQYF
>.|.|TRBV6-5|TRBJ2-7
TGTGCCAGCAGGCCGTCCCTCAGGACAACCTACGAGCAGTACTTC
CASRPSLRTTYEQYF
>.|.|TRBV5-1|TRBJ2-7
TGCGCCAGCAGCTTGGCTGTCTCAGGGGCCTACGAGCAGTACTTC
CASSLAVSGAYEQYF
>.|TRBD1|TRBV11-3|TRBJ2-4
TGTGCCAGCAGCTGGGACAGGGTAAACATTCAGTACTTC
CASSWDRVNIQYF
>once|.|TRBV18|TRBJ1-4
TGTGCCAGCTCACAAGTAGCGGGCGAAAAACTGTTTTTT
CASSQVAGEKLFF
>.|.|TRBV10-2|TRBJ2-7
TGCGCCAGAGCGTACGAGCAGTACTTC
CARAYEQYF
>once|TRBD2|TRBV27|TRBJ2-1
TGTGCCAGCACTATTGGGACTAGCCCATATAATGAGCAGTTCTTC
CASTIGTSPYNEQFF
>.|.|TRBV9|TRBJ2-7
TGTGCCAGCAGCGTATCGGCGGGAAGGGCCTACGAGCAGTACTTC
CASSVSAGRAYEQYF
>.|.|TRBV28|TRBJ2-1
TGTGCCAGCAGTTTACAGGGCCACAATGAGCAGTTCTTC
CASSLQGHNEQFF
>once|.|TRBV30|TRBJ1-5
TGTGCCTGGAGTGTGAGGCGGGATCAGCCCCAGCATTTT
CAWSVRRDQPQHF
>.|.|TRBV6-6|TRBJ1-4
TGTGCCAGCAGTTACTCGGGCAGTCGTGATGAAAAACTGTTTTTT
CASSYSGSRDEKLFF
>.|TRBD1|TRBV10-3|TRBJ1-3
TGTGCCATCAGTGAGAGGGGGCCTGGAAACACCATATATTTT
CAISERGPGNTIYF
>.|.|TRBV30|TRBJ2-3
TGTGCCTGGAGTCGGGGGAGTGTGCAGTATTTT
CAWSRGSVQYF
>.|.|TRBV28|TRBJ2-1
TGTGCCAGCAGTCCCGGGGTACACAATGAGCAGTTCTTC
CASSPGVHNEQFF
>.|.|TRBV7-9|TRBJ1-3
TGTGCCAGCATCAATATCGGGGCCTTGGGACTGATCTCTGGAAACACCATATATTTT
CASINIGALGLISGNTIYF
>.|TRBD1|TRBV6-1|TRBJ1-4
TGTGCCAGCAGTGATCTAGGGGGCACCAGATATATAAGGGGTAATGAAAAACTGTTTTTT
CASSDLGGTRYIRGNEKLFF
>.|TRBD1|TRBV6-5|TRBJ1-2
TGTGCCAGCATTGCACAGGGGGGAAACTATGGCTACACCTTC
CASIAQGGNYGYTF
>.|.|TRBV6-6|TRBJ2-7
TGTGCCAGCACCCCGACTAGCCAGGGGCTCTACGAGCAGTACTTC
CASTPTSQGLYEQYF
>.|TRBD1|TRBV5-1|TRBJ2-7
TGCGCCAGCAGCTTGGGGACAGGGGGTCCCTCCTCCTACGAGCAGTACTTC
CASSLGTGGPSSYEQYF
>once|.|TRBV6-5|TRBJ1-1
TGTGCCAGCATGGGGGGGTTTGTCAGGGAAGCTTTCTTT
CASMGGFVREAFF
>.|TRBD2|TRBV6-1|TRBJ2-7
TGTGCCAGCAGGACCGGGACTAGCGAGATATACGAGCAGTACTTC
CASRTGTSEIYEQYF
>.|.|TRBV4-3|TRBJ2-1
TGCGCCAGCTCACAGGGTTTCGTCTCCTACAATGAGCAGTTCTTC
CASSQGFVSYNEQFF
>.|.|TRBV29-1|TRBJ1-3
TGCAGCGTTGACGGCTCTGGAAACACCATATATTTT
CSVDGSGNTIYF
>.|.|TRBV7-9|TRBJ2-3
TGTGCCAGCAGCTTAGATTTATTCTATAGCACAGATACGCAGTATTTT
CASSLDLFYSTDTQYF
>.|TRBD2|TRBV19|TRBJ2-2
TGTGCCAGTAGTATCGCGTGGGAGGGCACCGGGGAGCTGTTTTTT
CASSIAWEGTGELFF
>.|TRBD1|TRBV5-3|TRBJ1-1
TGTGCCAGAAGCCCCTATACAGGGGGGGGTCGCCTCTACCTTGAAGCTTTCTTT
CARSPYTGGGRLYLEAFF
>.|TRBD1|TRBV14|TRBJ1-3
TGTGCCAGCAGCAAAAGACAGGGCCTAGCTGGAAACACCATATATTTT
CASSKRQGLAGNTIYF
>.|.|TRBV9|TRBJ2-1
TGTGCCAGCAGCGTAGCCCTGAGCTCCTACAATGAGCAGTTCTTC
CASSVALSSYNEQFF
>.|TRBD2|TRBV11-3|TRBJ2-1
TGTGCCAGCAGCTCAGGGCTAGCGGGTAGTAATGAGCAGTTCTTC
CASSSGLAGSNEQFF
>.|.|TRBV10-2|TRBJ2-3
TGCGCCAGCAGGCGGGGCCCTTTATCGGGTACGCAGTATTTT
CASRRGPLSGTQYF
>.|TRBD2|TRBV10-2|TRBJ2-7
TGCGCCAGCAGCTCGACTAGCGGGAGTTCCTACGAGCAGTACTTC
CASSSTSGSSYEQYF
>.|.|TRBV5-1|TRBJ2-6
TGCGCCAGCAGCTTTTGGCCCGAAAGCTCTGGGGCCAACGTCCTGACTTTC
CASSFWPESSGANVLTF
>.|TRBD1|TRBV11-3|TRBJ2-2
TGTGCCAGCAGCCCTTACAGGGGGAGGAACACCGGGGAGCTGTTTTTT
CASSPYRGRNTGELFF
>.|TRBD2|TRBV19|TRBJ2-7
TGTGCCAGTAGTGTAGCGGGAAGGTCCTACGAGCAGTACTTC
CASSVAGRSYEQYF
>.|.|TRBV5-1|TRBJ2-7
TGCGCCAGCAGCCCCCCGGGACAACTCTACGAGCAGTACTTC
CASSPPGQLYEQYF
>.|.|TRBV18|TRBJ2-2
TGTGCCAGCTCACCATTCGCGCAGGGGGGCACCGGGGAGCTGTTTTTT
CASSPFAQGGTGELFF
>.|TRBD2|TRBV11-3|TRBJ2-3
TGTGCCAGCAGCCGCGGGAGAGCGACAGATACGCAGTATTTT
CASSRGRATDTQYF
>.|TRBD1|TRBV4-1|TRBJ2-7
TGCGCCAGCAGCCAACCGGGACAGGGATTCTACGAGCAGTACTTC
CASSQPGQGFYEQYF
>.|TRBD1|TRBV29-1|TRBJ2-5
TGCAGCGGGATCGGGACAGGGGAAGGAGAGACCCAGTACTTC
CSGIGTGEGETQYF
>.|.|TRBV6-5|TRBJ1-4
TGTGCCAGCAGCCACAGGCTCACGTCTAATGAAAAACTGTTTTTT
CASSHRLTSNEKLFF
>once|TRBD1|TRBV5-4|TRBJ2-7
TGTGCCAGCAGCACGGGACAGGAAAGCTCCTACGAGCAGTACTTC
CASSTGQESSYEQYF
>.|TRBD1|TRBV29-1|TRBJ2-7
TGCAGCGTTGAAGTTGGGACAGGGGGAATCGAGCAGTACTTC
CSVEVGTGGIEQYF
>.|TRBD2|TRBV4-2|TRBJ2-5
TGTGCCAGCAGCGATACACTAGCGCCCGAGACCCAGTACTTC
CASSDTLAPETQYF